The 10 T cell receptor beta chains given below trace back to one sample, sequenced in a study of shared clonotypes between healthy human individuals. The data were produced by immunoSEQ multiplex PCR, yet TCRdb's version contains in-frame clones alone and is incomplete. In the table there are under 850,000 clones, 55% to 75% of which are singletons. Material: memory CD4+ T cells sorted from blood. Noted subset: CD45RA-negative fraction. The receptors were sampled from a woman aged 25-40 years in good health.

The CDR3 sequence: CASSPLVEQYF. CDR3 in DNA: TGTGCCAGCAGCCCCCTGGTTGAGCAGTACTTC. The V call is TRBV7-9, the J call TRBJ2-7, with D uncertain. CDR3 size: 11 residues. In germline, CDR1 is SEHNR, CDR2 FQNEAQ (reference sequence). The V end was cut by 5 bases, the J end by 7 bases, with 9 bases between. The full variable domain, completed using reference TRBV7-9 and TRBJ2-7, is DTGVSQNPRHKITKRGQNVTFRCDPISEHNRLYWYRQTLGQGPEFLTYFQNEAQLEKSRLLSDRFSAERPKGSFSTLEIQRTEQGDSAMYLCASSPLVEQYFGPGTRLTVT.

This chain connects TRBV2 to TRBJ2-2; 8 nucleotides agree with TRBD1. The CDR3 is made up of 14 amino acids. The junction had 5 bases not matched to a gene; V was cut back by 6 bases and J by 5 bases. Looked up from germline, CDR1 is SNHLY and CDR2 is FYNNEI. The CDR3 here is CASSLQGVTGELFF. The DNA for the CDR3 is TGTGCCAGCAGCCTACAGGGGGTGACCGGGGAGCTGTTTTTT.

This chain joins TRBV27 and TRBJ2-5, with D uncertain. Trimming left V 7 bases short and J 7 bases short, with 10 bases between. Germline CDR1 reads MNHEY; CDR2 reads SMNVEV (reference sequence). The CDR3 consists of 11 residues. The CDR3 loop is CASKGKVTQYF. CDR3 nucleotides: TGTGCCAGCAAGGGAAAGGTGACCCAGTACTTC.

The rearrangement links TRBV9 to TRBJ2-7; the match to TRBD2 covers 8 bases. The CDR3 runs 14 residues. The trim removed 2 bases at V and 3 bases at J, leaving 4 bases unmatched. In germline, CDR1 is SGDLS, CDR2 YYNGEE. The CDR3 reads CASSVAGGFYEQYF. The CDR3 bases are TGTGCCAGCAGCGTGGCGGGAGGTTTCTACGAGCAGTACTTC. Filled out from reference TRBV9 and TRBJ2-7, the complete variable domain reads DSGVTQTPKHLITATGQRVTLRCSPRSGDLSVYWYQQSLDQGLQFLIQYYNGEERAKGNILERFSAQQFPDLHSELNLSSLELGDSALYFCASSVAGGFYEQYFGPGTRLTVT.

There are many counts of this clone. This rearrangement joins TRBV7-3 to TRBJ2-2; D perhaps matches TRBD1 (5 bases). The CDR3 totals 17 residues. Trimming removed 5 bases from V and 5 bases from J, with 21 bases in between. The V gene's germline CDR1 is SGHTA and CDR2 FQGTGA. CDR3 nucleotides: TGTGCCAGCAGCCGAGACATTGCGAAGGGGAAAACCGGGGAGCTGTTTTTT. Protein product: CASSRDIAKGKTGELFF.

The V and J genes are TRBV6-1 and TRBJ2-1; D possibly matches TRBD1 or TRBD2 (6 bases each). V gave up 10 bases and J gave up 3 bases, with 10 bases separating them. The germline gives CDR1 MNHNS, CDR2 SASEGT. The CDR3 sequence is 12 residues long. The CDR3 spells CATRGDYNEQFF. The CDR3 DNA is TGTGCCACTAGGGGGGACTACAATGAGCAGTTCTTC.

J is TRBJ2-5 and V is TRBV11-2, with 11 bases lining up with TRBD2. V was pared by 4 bases and J by 2 bases, with 6 bases of the junction left unmatched. The CDR3 has 16 residues. CDR1 and CDR2 (germline): SGHAT, FQNNGV. The CDR3 DNA follows: TGTGCCAGCAGCTCCCCGGGACTAGCGGCTCAAGAGACCCAGTACTTC. Its translation: CASSSPGLAAQETQYF. The variable domain in full, with the rest retrieved from reference TRBV11-2 and TRBJ2-5, is EAGVAQSPRYKIIEKRQSVAFWCNPISGHATLYWYQQILGQGPKLLIQFQNNGVVDDSQLPKDRFSAERLKGVDSTLKIQPAKLEDSAVYLCASSSPGLAAQETQYFGPGTRLLVL.

The rearrangement links TRBV6-1 to TRBJ1-1; D not resolved. This CDR3 has 14 residues. Trimming took 1 base from V and 0 from J, leaving 6 bases between them. The germline V gene has CDR1 MNHNS and CDR2 SASEGT. CDR3: CASSEGYVNTEAFF. As DNA, the CDR3 is TGTGCCAGCAGTGAAGGGTACGTGAACACTGAAGCTTTCTTT.

The V call is TRBV5-6, the J call TRBJ2-3; perhaps TRBD1 as D (5 bases). The closer fit of TRBJ2-1 to the DNA end suggests the J call may be wrong. The germline gives CDR1 SGHDT, CDR2 YYEEEE. This CDR3 is 12 amino acids long. In DNA, the CDR3 is TGTGCCAGCAGCTTGACAGGCAATGAGCAGTTCTTC. It specifies CASSLTGNEQFF.

This sequence joins TRBV7-9 and TRBJ1-1, with a tentative D call TRBD1 (5 bases). This CDR3 region has 15 residues. Trimming took off 5 bases at V and 6 bases at J, with 19 bases between the two ends. In germline, CDR1 is SEHNR, CDR2 FQNEAQ (reference sequence). CDR3 DNA sequence: TGTGCCAGCAGCCCACAGTTGGGGGATATTTCTGAAGCTTTCTTT. Amino acid sequence: CASSPQLGDISEAFF.